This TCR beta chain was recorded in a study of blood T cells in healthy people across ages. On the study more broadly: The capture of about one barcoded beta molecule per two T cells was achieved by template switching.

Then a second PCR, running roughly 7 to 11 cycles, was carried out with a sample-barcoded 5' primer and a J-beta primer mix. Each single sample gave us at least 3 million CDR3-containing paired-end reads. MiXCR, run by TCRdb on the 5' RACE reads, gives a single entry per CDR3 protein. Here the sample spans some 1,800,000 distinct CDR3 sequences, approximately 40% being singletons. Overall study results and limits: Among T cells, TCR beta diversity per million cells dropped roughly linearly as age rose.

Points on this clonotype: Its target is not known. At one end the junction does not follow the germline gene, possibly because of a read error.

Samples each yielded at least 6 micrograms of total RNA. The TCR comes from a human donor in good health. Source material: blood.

CDR3 DNA sequence: TGCAGTTCTAGCGGGGGTTACAATGAGCAGTTCTTC. Translation gives CSSSGGYNEQFF. The V gene is TRBV20-1, the J gene TRBJ2-1, with 10 positions matching TRBD2. This CDR3 is 12 amino acids long. The germline CDR1 and CDR2 sequences are DFQATT and SNEGSKA (reference sequence).